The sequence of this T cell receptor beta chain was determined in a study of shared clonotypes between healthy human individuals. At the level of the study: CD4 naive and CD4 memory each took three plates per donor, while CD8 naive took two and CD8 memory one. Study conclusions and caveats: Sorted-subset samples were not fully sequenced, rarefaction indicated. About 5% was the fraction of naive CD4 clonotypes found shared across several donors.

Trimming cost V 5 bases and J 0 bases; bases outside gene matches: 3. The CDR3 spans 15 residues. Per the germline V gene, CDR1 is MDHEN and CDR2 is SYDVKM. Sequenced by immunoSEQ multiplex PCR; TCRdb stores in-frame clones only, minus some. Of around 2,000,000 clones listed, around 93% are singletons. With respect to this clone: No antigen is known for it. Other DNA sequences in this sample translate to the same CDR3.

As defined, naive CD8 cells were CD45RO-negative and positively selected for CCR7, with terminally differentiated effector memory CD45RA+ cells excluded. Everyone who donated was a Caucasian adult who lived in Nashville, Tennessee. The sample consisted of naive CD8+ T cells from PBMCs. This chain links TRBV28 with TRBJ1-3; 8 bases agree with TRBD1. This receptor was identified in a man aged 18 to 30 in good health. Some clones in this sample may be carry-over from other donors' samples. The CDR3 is CASSLDRGSGNTIYF. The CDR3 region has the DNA TGTGCCAGCAGTCTAGACAGGGGCTCTGGAAACACCATATATTTT. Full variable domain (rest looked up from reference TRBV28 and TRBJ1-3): DVKVTQSSRYLVKRTGEKVFLECVQDMDHENMFWYRQDPGLGLRLIYFSYDVKMKEKGDIPEGYSVSREKKERFSLILESASTNQTSMYLCASSLDRGSGNTIYFGEGSWLTVV.